This T cell receptor beta chain is drawn from a study of blood T cell repertoires in COVID-19. Study context: Nucleic acid was either cDNA or gDNA, and it came from T cells, B-cell-depleted T cells, or PBMCs.

CDR3 length: 14 residues. Trimming removed 4 bases from V and 1 base from J, with 11 bases in between. Germline V CDR1 and CDR2: SGHNT, YYREEE (reference sequence). Produced via immunoSEQ multiplex PCR; TCRdb's table is partial and in-frame only. The sample includes roughly 310,000 clones, 90% seen only once; the top ten take roughly 2.6%. The sequenced sample was PBMCs or T cells enriched from blood (not recorded which). The sequence derives from a man in his sixties who had recovered from COVID-19. The chain recombines TRBV5-4 with TRBJ1-1; D is unresolved. The CDR3 reads CASSASTANTEAFF. The CDR3 DNA is TGTGCCAGCAGCGCCAGCACAGCGAACACTGAAGCTTTCTTT. Looking up the rest from reference TRBV5-4 and TRBJ1-1 gives the full variable domain: ETGVTQSPTHLIKTRGQQVTLRCSSQSGHNTVSWYQQALGQGPQFIFQYYREEENGRGNFPPRFSGLQFPNYSSELNVNALELDDSALYLCASSASTANTEAFFGQGTRLTVV.